This TCR beta chain was recorded in a study of IL-17A CD8 T cells in psoriatic arthritis synovium. About the full investigation: The study aimed to define the phenotype, molecular profile and function of synovial IL-17A+CD8+ T cells in psoriatic arthritis pathogenesis.

CD3+ T cells, isolated magnetically, got approximately 1.5 hours of stimulation with PMA and ionomycin and were then labeled using IL-17A and IFNgamma cytokine secretion assays. Synovial fluid effusions were aspirated from actively inflamed joints of psoriatic arthritis patients. For each patient, synovial fluid served as the source from which three memory CD8+ T cell populations were isolated by sorting: Tc1 cells (IL-17A-IFNgamma+), Tc17 cells (IL-17A+) and the bulk memory fraction, allowing their TCR repertoires to be compared. Psoriatic arthritis patients met the Classification of Psoriatic Arthritis Study Group (CASPAR) criteria. Cells secreting cytokines were also stained with a viability dye and with anti-CD3, CD8, CD14 and CD4 antibodies, then sorted on a BD FACSAria. In three patients with psoriatic arthritis, sorted CD8+ T cell subsets from synovial fluid were put through TCRbeta sequencing. Synovial fluid mononuclear cells were isolated with Lymphoprep and cryopreserved in liquid nitrogen before use. About 52% fetal calf serum and roughly 10% dimethyl sulfoxide were contained in the cryopreservation medium.

Paper-wide results and their limitations: Only a few patients were included in the TCR sequencing, a limited sample size that the authors acknowledged. Although over 4.5% of the repertoire was occupied by some individual clones, most synovial CD8+ subsets remained polyclonal. Because no psoriatic arthritis synovial tissue samples were available, cells were taken from synovial fluid instead of synovial tissue. In a couple of patients, many Tc17 clones were shared with the synovial Tc1 population, giving Morisita overlap indices above 0.75.

After DNA extraction (Qiagen), TCRbeta V-D-J rearrangements were amplified in a bias-controlled manner and then sequenced at high throughput (immunoSEQ; Adaptive Biotech). For the original study's pipeline: Productive sequences were analyzed at sequence level using the immunoSEQ Analyzer platform. Clonality was calculated as 1 minus Pielou's evenness, with values ranging from 0 (highly polyclonal) to 1 (monoclonal). The Morisita index, ranging from 0 (no similarity) to 1 (complete similarity), was used to quantify repertoire overlap between subsets. TCRdb took over this immuneACCESS table, retaining in-frame rearrangements with V and J assigned. Such tables are incomplete; in checked studies, under half of the missing clones stem from an unresolved V gene, and the remainder is unexplained. V, J and clone size are taken as reported in that table, and D and trimming were inferred from the DNA itself. Within this sample are about 2,200 clones, with approximately 70% of them counted one time only. Together, the top ten hold roughly 15% of the sample.

From the germline V gene, CDR1 is LGHNA and CDR2 is YNFKEQ. V is cut by 0 bases and J by 4 bases, and the space between the germline ends is 12 bases. Including cysteine and phenylalanine, the CDR3 has 15 amino acids. The entry retains the CDR3 DNA only, 45 bases that are in frame from base 1. Regarding this clone: The antigen this receptor binds is unknown. No much larger clonotype is one base removed from it; base qualities were not supplied.

The sequencing sample was made of IFN-gamma+ CD8+ T cells from synovial fluid. What the cell subset or site label conveys for this sample: IL-17A-IFNgamma+ memory CD8+ (Tc1) cells. The chain couples TRBV4-2 to TRBJ2-5; the D gene assignment is ambiguous. The receptor's source is a human donor with psoriatic arthritis. The nucleotides read TGTGCCAGCAGCCAAGATCGAGAGCGCCCAGAGACCCAGTACTTC. It translates as CASSQDRERPETQYF.